Shown below are 11 T cell receptor beta chains from a single sample sequenced in a study of blood T cells in healthy people across ages. Then a second PCR, running about 6 to 11 cycles, was carried out with a sample-barcoded 5' primer and a J-beta primer mix. TCRdb re-derived calls from the 5' RACE reads in MiXCR, one entry per CDR3 protein. Here the sample spans roughly 800,000 distinct CDR3 sequences, more than 20% being singletons. The same sample was also used in a study of T cells of mothers and their children.

Material for sequencing was blood. These receptors all come from a boy younger than 18 in good health.

This clonotype was seen a handful of times. A read error is possible here, since a much larger clone lies one base away. The J gene is TRBJ2-4, the V gene TRBV4-1; maybe TRBD1 (6 bases). Germline V CDR1 and CDR2: MGHRA, YSYEKL. The CDR3 is 17 amino acids. The CDR3 is CASSQGVAGSGRDIRYF. The CDR3, as DNA: TGCGCCAGCAGTCAAGGAGTAGCAGGGTCGGGACGGGACATTCGGTACTTC.

The chain combines TRBV18 with TRBJ2-5; D call uncertain. Germline V gives CDR1 KGHSH, CDR2 LQKENI. CDR3 size: 13 residues. The V end lost 0 bases, the J end lost 6 bases, and 8 bases lay between the germline ends. The CDR3 coding sequence is TGTGCCAGCTCACCACCATCGGTGAAGACCCAGTACTTC. Amino acid sequence: CASSPPSVKTQYF.

The V gene is TRBV20-1, the J gene TRBJ2-5; D might be TRBD1 (5 bases). Germline CDR1 reads DFQATT; CDR2 reads SNEGSKA (reference sequence). The CDR3 covers 14 residues. The germline V and J ends were trimmed by 5 bases and 0 bases, with 13 bases remaining between them. CDR3: CSAPTTDYQETQYF. CDR3 DNA sequence: TGCAGTGCTCCTACGACAGACTACCAAGAGACCCAGTACTTC.

This clonotype showed up many times. The chain joins TRBV10-3 to TRBJ2-5; the D call may be TRBD1 or TRBD2 (6 bases each). V lost 6 bases and J 1 base, leaving 15 bases between the germline ends. Germline loops: CDR1 ENHRY, CDR2 SYGVKD. The CDR3 length is 15 residues. CDR3 amino acids: CAISQPRGPQETQYF. In DNA, the CDR3 is TGTGCCATCAGCCAACCTCGGGGGCCCCAAGAGACCCAGTACTTC.

V gene TRBV20-1 combines with J gene TRBJ1-1; D is unclear. CDR1 and CDR2 from the germline V gene are DFQATT and SNEGSKA (reference sequence). Trimming took off 3 bases at V and 0 bases at J, with 2 bases between the two ends. The CDR3 is 11 residues long. The CDR3 sequence is CSASVNTEAFF. The CDR3 DNA reads as TGCAGTGCTAGCGTGAACACTGAAGCTTTCTTT.

This clonotype was detected only a few times. V is TRBV11-1 and J is TRBJ2-1; TRBD2 agrees at 7 bases. Germline V CDR1 and CDR2: SGHAT, FQDESV (reference sequence). The CDR3 length is 16 residues. V was clipped by 1 base and J by 9 bases; unmatched bases: 12. The CDR3 sequence is CASSLVRVSGPPEQFF. The CDR3 DNA is TGTGCCAGCAGCTTAGTACGGGTTAGCGGGCCCCCTGAGCAGTTCTTC.

This chain uses TRBV5-1 with TRBJ2-6, with D possibly TRBD1 on 6 matching bases. V was cut by 2 bases and J by 1 base, with 7 bases left in between. The CDR3 has 15 residues. Germline CDR1 reads SGHRS; CDR2 reads YFSETQ. This CDR3 reads CASSFGQSGANVLTF. DNA of the CDR3: TGCGCCAGCAGCTTCGGACAGTCTGGGGCCAACGTCCTGACTTTC.

The chain is built from TRBV19 and TRBJ2-7; 7 bases line up with TRBD1. J lost 6 bases, V lost 7 bases, and 12 bases had no gene match. Germline V gene lookup returns CDR1 LNHDA and CDR2 SQIVND (reference sequence). This CDR3 is 14 amino acids long. CDR3 loop: CASTPGTALGEQYF. The DNA for the CDR3 is TGTGCCAGTACTCCCGGGACAGCCCTTGGCGAGCAGTACTTC.

The chain recombines TRBV5-1 with TRBJ2-7; D is uncertain. V was trimmed by 0 bases and J by 0 bases, leaving 10 bases between them. The CDR3 consists of 15 residues. The germline V gene has CDR1 SGHRS and CDR2 YFSETQ. The CDR3 loop reads CASSLEGLGSYEQYF. The CDR3 DNA follows: TGCGCCAGCAGCTTGGAGGGTTTAGGCTCCTACGAGCAGTACTTC.

This clonotype was detected a few times. The rearrangement links TRBV20-1 to TRBJ2-3, with D perhaps TRBD1 or TRBD2 (5 bases each). Germline lookup yields CDR1 DFQATT and CDR2 SNEGSKA (reference sequence). V was trimmed by 1 base and J by 0 bases, leaving 11 bases between them. The CDR3 extends over 15 amino acids. CDR3 coding DNA: TGCAGTGCTAGAGGGGGGATTAGAAGCACAGATACGCAGTATTTT. It specifies CSARGGIRSTDTQYF.

This clonotype appeared many times. The chain is built from TRBV7-2 and TRBJ1-2, with D possibly TRBD1 on 5 matching bases. CDR1 SGHTA and CDR2 FQGNSA come from the germline V gene. This CDR3 is built from 13 residues. Trimming pared 5 bases from V and 4 bases from J, leaving 11 bases between. CDR3: CASSPGGAYGYTF. The CDR3, as DNA: TGTGCCAGCAGCCCCGGAGGGGCCTATGGCTACACCTTC.